This T cell receptor beta chain was obtained from a study of CD8 T cells in Susac syndrome. General study results and limits: A relatively small number of individuals underwent TCR sequencing and HLA analysis.

The RNA, 0.5 to 1 ug, was put through reverse transcription using random hexamers. TCR beta CDR3 was amplified by immunoSEQ multiplex PCR. This amplification extended across 54 Vbeta and 13 Jbeta segments. From the immunoSEQ multiplex PCR reads, TCRdb called clonotypes with MiXCR, one entry per CDR3 protein. The table lists 160,000 or so distinct CDR3 sequences, roughly 94% of them singletons, with around 0.21% in the top ten. CDR1 is DFQATT, CDR2 SNEGSKA, per germline (reference sequence). V shed 1 base and J 0 bases; nucleotides not matched to a gene: 3. The CDR3 consists of 14 residues. Concerning this clonotype itself: Its antigen is not known.

Sequencing of TCR beta covered CD8+ and CD4+ T cells obtained from blood. TEMRA cells were enriched by FACS, and CD4+ and CD8+ T cells were negatively isolated. This rearrangement joins TRBV20-1 to TRBJ2-7, with 7 bases identical to TRBD1. Sample: CD8+ T cells from PBMCs. The TCR originated in a human donor with multiple sclerosis. CDR3 DNA sequence: TGCAGTGCTAGAGGGGACAGAGGCTCCTACGAGCAGTACTTC. Protein: CSARGDRGSYEQYF.